Listed below are T cell receptor beta chains from one sample, sequenced in a study of cytomegalovirus exposure and HLA in healthy donors. Profiling relied on immunoSEQ multiplex PCR, and the TCRdb table lists in-frame clones only, not all of them. Among 100,000 to 150,000 clones listed, roughly 80% were seen once. Sequencing was performed on PBMCs. The receptor set was obtained from a woman between 35 and 50 years old in good health and CMV-seronegative. Each CDR3 is given with its conserved first and last residue. The D gene is left open where the match is weak. Clone size appears in some rows only: once, few, many, or a class for an expanded clone.

DNA: TGTGCCAGCAGCCTCCCCCGGGGGGAAGCTTTCTTT; CDR3: CASSLPRGEAFF; J: TRBJ1-1; size: NA; D: NA; V: TRBV7-2; length: 12
DNA: TGCAGCGTAGGACAGGGCGGTGGCTACACCTTC; CDR3: CSVGQGGGYTF; J: TRBJ1-2; size: few; D: TRBD1; V: TRBV29-1; length: 11
DNA: TGCGCCAGCAGCCAAGAGGACAGGGGTTCCTACGAGCAGTACTTC; CDR3: CASSQEDRGSYEQYF; J: TRBJ2-7; size: NA; D: TRBD1; V: TRBV4-1; length: 15
DNA: TGCGCCAGCAGCTTGGGAAACACCATCTATGGCTACACCTTC; CDR3: CASSLGNTIYGYTF; J: TRBJ1-2; size: NA; D: NA; V: TRBV5-1; length: 14
DNA: TGTGCCAGCAGCCAAAGTACAGGGGGTCTGGCCTATGGCTACACCTTC; CDR3: CASSQSTGGLAYGYTF; J: TRBJ1-2; size: NA; D: TRBD1; V: TRBV7-9; length: 16
DNA: TGTGCCAGCACTCCCGGGACAGCTTCAAATGAAAAACTGTTTTTT; CDR3: CASTPGTASNEKLFF; J: TRBJ1-4; size: NA; D: TRBD1; V: TRBV28; length: 15
DNA: TGTGCCAGCAGTGCGACCCCGGGAGACGAGCAGTACTTC; CDR3: CASSATPGDEQYF; J: TRBJ2-7; size: NA; D: NA; V: TRBV6-5; length: 13
DNA: TGTGCCAGCGGGGCGCAGGGGGCGCCGGGGGGCTACACCTTC; CDR3: CASGAQGAPGGYTF; J: TRBJ1-2; size: NA; D: TRBD1; V: TRBV5-4; length: 14
DNA: TGTGCCAGCAGTCACGACCCCGAGCTCGTAGCGGATGAAAAACTGTTTTTT; CDR3: CASSHDPELVADEKLFF; J: TRBJ1-4; size: NA; D: NA; V: TRBV7-6; length: 17
DNA: TGCGCCAGCAGCTTGGTACTTGGAGGTGAGCAGTTCTTC; CDR3: CASSLVLGGEQFF; J: TRBJ2-1; size: NA; D: NA; V: TRBV5-1; length: 13
DNA: TGCAGCGTTGAAGGGTTCATGGACAGGGGTGTGGAGCAGTACTTC; CDR3: CSVEGFMDRGVEQYF; J: TRBJ2-7; size: NA; D: TRBD1; V: TRBV29-1; length: 15
DNA: TGTGCCAGCAGACGGCAGGGGCGAACTAATGAAAAACTGTTTTTT; CDR3: CASRRQGRTNEKLFF; J: TRBJ1-4; size: once; D: NA; V: TRBV2; length: 15
DNA: TGTGCCAGCAGCTTATCCCCGGGAGGTGTATACGAGCAGTACTTC; CDR3: CASSLSPGGVYEQYF; J: TRBJ2-7; size: NA; D: TRBD2; V: TRBV11-1; length: 15
DNA: TGTGCCAGCAGTTTCTACAGGGAAGGCACTGAAGCTTTCTTT; CDR3: CASSFYREGTEAFF; J: TRBJ1-1; size: NA; D: NA; V: TRBV27; length: 14
DNA: TGTGCCAGCAGTTCCGGACAGGGGAACACCGGGGAGCTGTTTTTT; CDR3: CASSSGQGNTGELFF; J: TRBJ2-2; size: NA; D: TRBD1; V: TRBV28; length: 15
DNA: TGTGCCAGCAGCTCCCTCAGGGGTAATCAGCCCCAGCATTTT; CDR3: CASSSLRGNQPQHF; J: TRBJ1-5; size: NA; D: NA; V: TRBV5-8; length: 14
DNA: TGTGCCAGCAGCCCAGGGCTAAGGGCCGAACACCAAGAGACCCAGTACTTC; CDR3: CASSPGLRAEHQETQYF; J: TRBJ2-5; size: NA; D: NA; V: TRBV7-9; length: 17
DNA: TGTGCCACCCCAGCCCCCCGGGACAGGGGGTACGAGCAGTACTTC; CDR3: CATPAPRDRGYEQYF; J: TRBJ2-7; size: NA; D: TRBD1; V: TRBV7-2; length: 15
DNA: TGTGCCAGCAGCTTAGGACAGGGGAGTCAGCCCCAGCATTTT; CDR3: CASSLGQGSQPQHF; J: TRBJ1-5; size: NA; D: TRBD1; V: TRBV7-2; length: 14
DNA: TGTGCCAGCAGCCCCATTCGGGAGGGTAGTTCACCCCTCCACTTT; CDR3: CASSPIREGSSPLHF; J: TRBJ1-6; size: NA; D: NA; V: TRBV7-6; length: 15
DNA: TGTGCCGCCCCAGGGGGCGCCTATGGCTACACCTTC; CDR3: CAAPGGAYGYTF; J: TRBJ1-2; size: NA; D: TRBD1; V: TRBV2; length: 12
DNA: TGCGCGACCCGGGCGTGGGGAGGAAGGACCGGGGAGCTGTTTTTT; CDR3: CATRAWGGRTGELFF; J: TRBJ2-2; size: NA; D: NA; V: TRBV4-1; length: 15
DNA: TGTGCCAGCAGTTACGTCCTACTAGCGGGGGGGCATGAGCTGTTTTTT; CDR3: CASSYVLLAGGHELFF; J: TRBJ2-2; size: NA; D: TRBD2; V: TRBV6-6; length: 16
DNA: TGTGCCAGCAGCTCAGCGGGGACTAGCATCAATGGGCAGTACTTC; CDR3: CASSSAGTSINGQYF; J: TRBJ2-7; size: NA; D: TRBD2; V: TRBV7-9; length: 15
DNA: TGCGCCAGCAGCATTGGACAGGGTAACTATGGCTACACCTTC; CDR3: CASSIGQGNYGYTF; J: TRBJ1-2; size: NA; D: TRBD1; V: TRBV5-1; length: 14
DNA: TGTGCCAGCAGCCTGCAGGCAGAGGCTTTCTTT; CDR3: CASSLQAEAFF; J: TRBJ1-1; size: NA; D: NA; V: TRBV7-9; length: 11
DNA: TGCGCCAGCAGCCCCCAGACTAGCGGCCAAGAGACCCAGTACTTC; CDR3: CASSPQTSGQETQYF; J: TRBJ2-5; size: NA; D: TRBD2; V: TRBV4-1; length: 15
DNA: TGTGCCATCAGTGAGCGCGCGGGGGGCGGTGAGCAGTTCTTC; CDR3: CAISERAGGGEQFF; J: TRBJ2-1; size: NA; D: TRBD2; V: TRBV10-3; length: 14
DNA: TGTGCTAGTGGTTTGGAAGTCGGACAGGGGGCAGGAGAGACCCAGTACTTC; CDR3: CASGLEVGQGAGETQYF; J: TRBJ2-5; size: NA; D: TRBD1; V: TRBV12-5; length: 17
DNA: TGCGCCAGCAGTCTAGATCTATACTCCTACGAGCAGTACTTC; CDR3: CASSLDLYSYEQYF; J: TRBJ2-7; size: NA; D: NA; V: TRBV4-3; length: 14
DNA: TGTGCCAGTAGTTACAGGGGAAGCAATCAGCCCCAGCATTTT; CDR3: CASSYRGSNQPQHF; J: TRBJ1-5; size: NA; D: TRBD1; V: TRBV19; length: 14
DNA: TGTGCCAGCACGACCTCCTCCGGGACAGGGGGGTTCGAGCAGTACTTC; CDR3: CASTTSSGTGGFEQYF; J: TRBJ2-7; size: NA; D: TRBD1; V: TRBV19; length: 16
DNA: TGTGCCAGCAGCCCAAGAACGGACAGGGGCGAGCAGTACTTC; CDR3: CASSPRTDRGEQYF; J: TRBJ2-7; size: few; D: TRBD1; V: TRBV7-2; length: 14
DNA: TGTGCCAGCAGTTTTGGGAGTTACAGCGGAGCCTACGAGCAGTACTTC; CDR3: CASSFGSYSGAYEQYF; J: TRBJ2-7; size: NA; D: NA; V: TRBV27; length: 16
DNA: TGTGCCAGCAGCCAAACAGGGGATAACTATGGCTACACCTTC; CDR3: CASSQTGDNYGYTF; J: TRBJ1-2; size: NA; D: TRBD1; V: TRBV5-6; length: 14
DNA: TGTGCCATCAGTGAGGCGAGCATGGCGGGGTTTATGACACCCCTCCACTTT; CDR3: CAISEASMAGFMTPLHF; J: TRBJ1-6; size: NA; D: NA; V: TRBV10-3; length: 17
DNA: TGTGCCAGCAGCCCGGACTCAATCGTGGTCGACGAGCAGTACTTC; CDR3: CASSPDSIVVDEQYF; J: TRBJ2-7; size: NA; D: NA; V: TRBV28; length: 15